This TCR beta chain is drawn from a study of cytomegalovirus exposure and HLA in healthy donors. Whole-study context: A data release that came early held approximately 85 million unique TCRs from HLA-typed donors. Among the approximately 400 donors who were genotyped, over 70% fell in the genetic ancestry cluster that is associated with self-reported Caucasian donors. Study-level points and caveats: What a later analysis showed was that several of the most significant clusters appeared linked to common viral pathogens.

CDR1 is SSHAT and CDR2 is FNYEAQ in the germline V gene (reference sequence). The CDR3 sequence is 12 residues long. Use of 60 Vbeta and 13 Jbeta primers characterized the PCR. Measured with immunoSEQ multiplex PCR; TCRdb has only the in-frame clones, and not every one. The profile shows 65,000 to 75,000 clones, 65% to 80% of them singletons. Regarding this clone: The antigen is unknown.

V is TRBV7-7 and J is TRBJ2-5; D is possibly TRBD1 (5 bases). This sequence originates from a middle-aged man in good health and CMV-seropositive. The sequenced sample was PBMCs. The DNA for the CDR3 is TGTGCTACCGCAGGGTTTGAAGAGACCCAGTACTTC. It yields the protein CATAGFEETQYF.